This T cell receptor beta chain appears in the sequencing data of a study of shared clonotypes between healthy human individuals (dated by TCRdb to the early 2020s). Regarding the research as a whole: The cohort comprised a couple of women and a few men aged 18 to 49 years. Leukapheresis yielded between about 0.9 and 9.5 billion PBMCs per donor. Different laboratories and diverse techniques were used to prepare libraries and sequence TCR repertoires, to increase sequencing depth and limit assay-specific biases. To estimate repertoire size and how much clonotypes are shared between individuals, the study performed deep sequencing of blood TCR repertoires from roughly five healthy adults. For each donor, CD4 naive and CD4 memory were each given three plates, CD8 naive was given two plates, and CD8 memory was given one plate. Results and caveats for the whole study, not just this receptor: Naive subsets generally had larger estimated clonotype richness than memory subsets. Sampling was restricted to blood, and TCR repertoires in tissue are likely to differ from TCR repertoires in blood. The genetic and exposure-history diversity represented was limited by the small number of donors. Even with the large sequencing depth, rarefaction of the sorted-subset datasets indicated that sequencing was incomplete. Higher generation probabilities were observed for clonotypes shared by all four sorted-subset donors than for non-shared clonotypes. Based on pairwise subsampling, the degree of clonotype sharing among donors was expected to be affected by sequencing depth. When four donors were compared, the shared fraction of clonotypes was around 4.6% for naive CD4, 3.5% to 4% for naive CD8, 2% to 2.5% for memory CD4, and roughly 0.43% for memory CD8.

The germline V gene sets CDR1 to MDHEN and CDR2 to SYDVKM. The germline ends are 14 bases apart after V is trimmed by 6 bases and J by 3 bases. The CDR3 sequence holds 14 residues, the cysteine and phenylalanine included. The retained sequence is limited to the CDR3, 42 bases, with the frame set at the first base. Healthy HIV-negative adults with no recently reported acute infections or vaccinations were included as donors. All donors were Caucasian adults living in Nashville, Tennessee, USA. CD4+ T cells were enriched through magnetic negative selection, after which naive cells were positively selected on CD45RA and the remaining negative fraction served as the memory subset. Blood was collected by leukapheresis, and PBMCs were isolated by Ficoll-Histopaque density gradient centrifugation and then cryopreserved in liquid nitrogen vapor phase. Analytical flow cytometry was used to check the purity and quantity of every magnetically sorted T cell population. Each sorted fraction had its genomic DNA isolated and then quantified by UV absorbance on a Nanodrop 2000c.

A word on this clone: The antigen it binds to is not known. No much larger clone is present one base from it, and per-base qualities are unavailable.

Using the deep immunoSEQ assay, multiplex PCR amplified TCR CDR3 regions from genomic DNA. Extracted genomic DNA from each cell subset was distributed evenly across all wells of several immunoSEQ 96-well plates, and each plate was treated as a replicate. For sorted subsets, roughly 200 ng genomic DNA, equal to some 28,000 T cell genomes, was loaded into each replicate PCR. The purified libraries were quantified using a Qubit 3.0 fluorometer, sized with a Bioanalyzer 2100, and then quantified again using the KAPA Library Quantification kit. Every immunoSEQ 96-well plate was sequenced on a separate single-read 150-cycle Illumina NextSeq 550 flow cell. On the study's bioinformatics: Because the immunoSEQ output included only junctional sequences and no quality scores, the filtering could not be the same as the filtering used for full-length reads. Sequences were annotated with PyIR, a Python wrapper for IgBLAST v1.9, and V/J genes and CDR3 were assigned using IMGT germline references. Reads were removed for weak V/J assignments (E-value above 1e-6), missing CDR3, stop codons, out-of-frame junctions, or ambiguous translated residues. V3J clonotypes were defined by identical inferred V gene, J gene, and CDR3 amino acid sequence. The percentage overlap between two repertoires was calculated by dividing the number of shared unique clonotypes by the size of the smaller repertoire. Richness of each repertoire was evaluated using RTK rarefaction, the Chao1 estimator, and Recon v2.1 estimates of unobserved clonotypes. For all TCRbeta clonotypes obtained by the gDNA method from a handful of donors, generation probabilities were computed with OLGA. TCRdb retrieved this table from immuneACCESS and kept in-frame rearrangements only. Not all clones are present; in checked studies, unresolved V genes account for under half, and no reason is known for the remainder. The D gene and trimming were derived from the DNA, and the V and J assignments and clone size from that table. A total of 2 million to 2.5 million clones appear in this sample, roughly 95% of them only once. Around 0.13% of the sample goes to the ten largest clones.

The sequenced material came from naive CD4+ T cells sorted from blood. The cell subset or site label, as the study defines it: CD45RA+ positively selected. This clonotype was obtained from a man younger than 35 in good health. The sequence is built from TRBV28 and TRBJ1-2; there is no confident call for the D gene. Read as DNA, the sequence is TGTGCCAGCAGCTCCCCAGATCGAGACTATGGCTACACCTTC. Its product reads: CASSSPDRDYGYTF.